The entry below gives a single TCR beta chain sequence along with its context. Its antigen is unidentified. The CDR3 loop spans 10 amino acids. The germline gives CDR1 SQVTM, CDR2 ANQGSEA. J was trimmed by 10 bases and V by 6 bases; bases with no gene match: 1. This sample is part of a study of T-cell reconstitution after alpha-beta-depleted transplantation in children. Findings and caveats of the study: Two months or so post-transplant, alpha-beta T cells reportedly derived from several hundred expanded graft clones. Newly produced T cells mostly provided counts and TCRbeta diversity after one year, as hyperexpanded clones declined.

This sample's TCRbeta library carried unique molecular identifier barcodes. Each CDR3 protein gets one entry after TCRdb re-called the PCR reads with MiXCR. The sample contains about 980,000 distinct CDR3 sequences, about 26% of which appear only once. The sequences come from PBMCs, mostly from graft donor cells, collected 360 days after TCRalphabeta/CD19-depleted stem cell transplant. This receptor was taken from a boy in the first two years of life who had a stem cell transplant for SCID, so the T cells may come from the graft donor. The chain combines TRBV29-1 with TRBJ2-1; TRBD1 agrees at 9 bases. The DNA of the CDR3 is TGCAGCGTGACAGGGGGGGAGCAGTTCTTC. It translates to CSVTGGEQFF.